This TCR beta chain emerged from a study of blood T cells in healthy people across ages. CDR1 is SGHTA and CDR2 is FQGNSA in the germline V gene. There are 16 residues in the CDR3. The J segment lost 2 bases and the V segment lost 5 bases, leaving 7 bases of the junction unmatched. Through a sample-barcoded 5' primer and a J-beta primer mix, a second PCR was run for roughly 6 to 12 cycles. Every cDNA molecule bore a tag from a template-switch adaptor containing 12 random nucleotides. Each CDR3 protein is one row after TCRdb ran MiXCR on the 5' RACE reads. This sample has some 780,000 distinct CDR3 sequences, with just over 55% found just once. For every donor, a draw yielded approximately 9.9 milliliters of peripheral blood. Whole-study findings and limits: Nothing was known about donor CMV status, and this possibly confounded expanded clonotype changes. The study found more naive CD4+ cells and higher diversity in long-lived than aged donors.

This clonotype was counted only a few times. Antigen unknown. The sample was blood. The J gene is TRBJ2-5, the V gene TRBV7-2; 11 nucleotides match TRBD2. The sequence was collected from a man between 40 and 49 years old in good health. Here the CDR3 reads CASSRRLAGIQETQYF. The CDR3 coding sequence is TGTGCCAGCAGCCGTAGACTAGCGGGGATACAAGAGACCCAGTACTTC.